This TCR beta chain was recovered during a study of T cell repertoires in cytomegalovirus infection. MiXCR was run by TCRdb on the reads, yielding one entry per CDR3 protein. The sample shows 50,000 to 60,000 distinct CDR3 sequences, roughly 21% of them seen only once. Details on this clonotype: As yet, its antigen is unknown.

The CDR3 extends over 13 amino acids. Deletions cut 5 bases from V and 0 bases from J, with 6 bases between. This TCR derives from a human donor in good health (CMV status not recorded). Some clones in this sample may be carry-over from other donors' samples. The material was CD8+ T cells from cultured PBMCs, obtained from culture after CMV antigen stimulation. The chain employs TRBV12-3 or TRBV12-4 and TRBJ2-3, with D tentatively TRBD1 or TRBD2 (5 bases each). The DNA for the CDR3 is TGTGCCAGCAGTGAGGGGAGCACAGATACGCAGTATTTT. It encodes CASSEGSTDTQYF.